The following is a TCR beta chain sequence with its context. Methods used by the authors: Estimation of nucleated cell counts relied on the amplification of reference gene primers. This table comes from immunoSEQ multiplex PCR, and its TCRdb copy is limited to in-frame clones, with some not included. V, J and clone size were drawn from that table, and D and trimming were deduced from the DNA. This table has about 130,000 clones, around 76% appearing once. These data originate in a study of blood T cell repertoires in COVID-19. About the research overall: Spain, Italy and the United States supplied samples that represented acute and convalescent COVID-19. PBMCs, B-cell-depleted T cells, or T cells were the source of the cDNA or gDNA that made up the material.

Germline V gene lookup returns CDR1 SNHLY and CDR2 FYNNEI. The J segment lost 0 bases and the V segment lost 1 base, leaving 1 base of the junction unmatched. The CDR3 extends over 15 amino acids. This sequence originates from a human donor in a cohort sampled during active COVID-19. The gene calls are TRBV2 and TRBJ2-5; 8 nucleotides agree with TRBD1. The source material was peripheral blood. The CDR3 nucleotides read TGTGCCAGCAGTGAAGACAGGGGGTACCAAGAGACCCAGTACTTC. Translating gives CASSEDRGYQETQYF.